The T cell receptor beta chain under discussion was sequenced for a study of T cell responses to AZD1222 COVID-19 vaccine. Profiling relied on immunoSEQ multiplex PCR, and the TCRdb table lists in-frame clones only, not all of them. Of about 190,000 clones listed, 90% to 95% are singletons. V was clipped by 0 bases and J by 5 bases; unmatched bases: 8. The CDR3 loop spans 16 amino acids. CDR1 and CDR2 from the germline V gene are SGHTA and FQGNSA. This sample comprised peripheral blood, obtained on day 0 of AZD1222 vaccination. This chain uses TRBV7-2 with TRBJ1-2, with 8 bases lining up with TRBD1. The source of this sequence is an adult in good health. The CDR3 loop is CASSLAPAGGFYGYTF. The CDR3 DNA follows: TGTGCCAGCAGCTTAGCCCCCGCAGGGGGCTTTTATGGCTACACCTTC.